This is a list of T cell receptor beta chains from one sample in a study of blood T cell repertoires in COVID-19. Some clones are missing from TCRdb's copy, which holds only in-frame ones; the method was immunoSEQ multiplex PCR. The data contain a few hundred thousand clones, less than 90% of them singletons. Sequencing was carried out using PBMCs or T cells enriched from blood (not recorded which). The receptor set was obtained from a woman aged 30 to 39 who had recovered from COVID-19. The CDR3 runs from the conserved cysteine through the conserved F or W. A D gene is named only where the DNA matches it firmly. Only part of the rows carry a size: once, few, many, or a class if the clone is expanded.

cdr3_aa cdr3_nt cdr3_length j_call clone_size v_call d_call
CASSPTGVSYEQYF TGTGCCAGCAGCCCCACAGGGGTTTCCTACGAGCAGTACTTC 14 TRBJ2-7 . TRBV4-2 TRBD1
CASSDRSSYNEQFF TGTGCCAGCAGTGACAGAAGCTCCTACAATGAGCAGTTCTTC 14 TRBJ2-1 few TRBV2 .
CASSPYDRAGNTIYF TGTGCCAGCTCACCTTACGACAGGGCGGGAAACACCATATATTTT 15 TRBJ1-3 . TRBV18 TRBD1
CASRKNGGVIEAFF TGCGCCAGCAGAAAAAATGGGGGGGTGATTGAAGCTTTCTTT 14 TRBJ1-1 . TRBV4-1 .
CASSARTSGSFGGVPLQDTQYF TGTGCCAGCAGCGCCAGGACTAGCGGGAGCTTTGGCGGGGTCCCACTCCAAGATACGCAGTATTTT 22 TRBJ2-3 . TRBV21-1 .
CASTGLAGNEQYF TGTGCCAGCACCGGGCTAGCGGGCAATGAGCAGTACTTC 13 TRBJ2-7 . TRBV2 TRBD2
CASSQYPAEETQYF TGCGCCAGCAGTCAATATCCAGCGGAAGAGACCCAGTACTTC 14 TRBJ2-5 . TRBV23-1 .
CASSLALAGTSTDTQYF TGCGCCAGCAGCTTGGCGTTAGCGGGAACTAGCACAGATACGCAGTATTTT 17 TRBJ2-3 . TRBV5-1 TRBD2
CSVAAGLAGVEQFF TGCAGCGTCGCGGCGGGACTAGCGGGAGTTGAGCAGTTCTTC 14 TRBJ2-1 . TRBV29-1 TRBD2
CASSRTQQGNSPLHF TGTGCCAGCAGCCGGACTCAGCAGGGTAATTCACCCCTCCACTTT 15 TRBJ1-6 . TRBV7-8 .
CATSDQKGGGLEQYF TGTGCCACCAGTGACCAAAAGGGGGGGGGCCTCGAGCAGTACTTC 15 TRBJ2-7 . TRBV24-1 .
CATSALLGGGGETQYF TGTGCCACCAGTGCACTTTTGGGGGGTGGTGGGGAGACCCAGTACTTC 16 TRBJ2-5 . TRBV24-1 .
CATSSRDWGEPPLHF TGTGCCACCAGCTCCCGGGACTGGGGGGAACCACCCCTCCACTTT 15 TRBJ1-6 . TRBV15 .
CASSLDWGLAAPEQFF TGTGCCAGCAGCTTAGATTGGGGACTAGCGGCGCCTGAGCAGTTCTTC 16 TRBJ2-1 . TRBV11-3 TRBD2
CASSHGSRGTEAFF TGTGCCAGCAGCCATGGGAGCAGGGGCACTGAAGCTTTCTTT 14 TRBJ1-1 . TRBV3-1/TRBV3-2 .
CASSVGGINYGYTF TGTGCCAGCAGCGTAGGAGGGATCAACTATGGCTACACCTTC 14 TRBJ1-2 . TRBV9 .
CASSLEGWKEKLFF TGTGCCAGCAGCTTGGAGGGGTGGAAGGAAAAACTGTTTTTT 14 TRBJ1-4 . TRBV5-6 .
CASSQNGLGANNSPLHF TGTGCCAGCAGCCAAAATGGGTTGGGGGCCAATAATTCACCCCTCCACTTT 17 TRBJ1-6 . TRBV3-1/TRBV3-2 .
CASSKPGQGMNTEAFF TGTGCCAGCAGCAAACCGGGACAGGGGATGAACACTGAAGCTTTCTTT 16 TRBJ1-1 . TRBV6-6 TRBD1
CASSLALGTAGETQYF TGCGCCAGCAGCTTGGCCTTAGGGACAGCCGGAGAGACCCAGTACTTC 16 TRBJ2-5 once TRBV5-1 TRBD1
CSVGDRGGNQPQHF TGCAGCGTTGGGGACAGGGGGGGCAATCAGCCCCAGCATTTT 14 TRBJ1-5 once TRBV29-1 TRBD1
CASSSPSGSLTYEQYF TGTGCCAGCAGCTCACCTAGCGGGAGTCTCACCTACGAGCAGTACTTC 16 TRBJ2-7 . TRBV7-2 TRBD2
CASGTTSAGTPEQYF TGTGCCAGCGGGACTACTTCGGCAGGGACCCCCGAGCAGTACTTC 15 TRBJ2-7 . TRBV6-5 TRBD2
CASSSRTPTKEAFF TGTGCCAGCAGTTCGCGGACACCTACTAAGGAAGCTTTCTTT 14 TRBJ1-1 . TRBV6-2/TRBV6-3 .
CASRLARPGTGSNQPQHF TGTGCAAGTCGCTTAGCGCGGCCGGGCACGGGGAGCAATCAGCCCCAGCATTTT 18 TRBJ1-5 few TRBV12-2 .
CASSRSGENSPLHF TGTGCCAGCAGTAGGAGCGGGGAAAATTCACCCCTCCACTTT 14 TRBJ1-6 . TRBV27 .
CASSLGGQGASTEAFF TGTGCCAGCAGCCTTGGAGGACAGGGGGCGAGCACTGAAGCTTTCTTT 16 TRBJ1-1 once TRBV5-4 TRBD1
CASSVGTGYNEQFF TGTGCCAGCAGCGTGGGGACAGGATACAATGAGCAGTTCTTC 14 TRBJ2-1 . TRBV9 TRBD1
CSVVRVAGAYNEQFF TGCAGCGTTGTGCGTGTAGCGGGGGCCTACAATGAGCAGTTCTTC 15 TRBJ2-1 . TRBV29-1 TRBD2
CASSIADSAGTEAFF TGTGCCAGTAGTATAGCCGACAGTGCAGGCACTGAAGCTTTCTTT 15 TRBJ1-1 once TRBV19 .
CASREVLMNTEAFF TGTGCCAGCAGGGAGGTGCTCATGAACACTGAAGCTTTCTTT 14 TRBJ1-1 . TRBV6-5 .
CASSSQGGTQYF TGTGCCAGTAGTTCCCAGGGAGGTACGCAGTATTTT 12 TRBJ2-3 . TRBV19 .
CASSSKSVVQRRGLFF TGTGCCAGCAGTTCCAAATCAGTAGTTCAACGAAGGGGACTGTTTTTT 16 TRBJ1-4 . TRBV6-5 .
CASSDGSNEQFF TGCGCCAGCAGTGACGGTTCGAATGAGCAGTTCTTC 12 TRBJ2-1 . TRBV10-2 .
CASSFGTGNQPQHF TGTGCCAGCAGCTTCGGTACAGGGAATCAGCCCCAGCATTTT 14 TRBJ1-5 . TRBV5-6 .
CQGQGESPLHF TGCCAGGGACAGGGAGAGTCACCCCTCCACTTT 11 TRBJ1-6 many TRBV20-1 TRBD1
CASSQGQGWQPQHF TGCGCCAGCAGCCAAGGACAGGGGTGGCAGCCCCAGCATTTT 14 TRBJ1-5 . TRBV4-1 TRBD1
CASREGAGANVLTF TGTGCCAGTAGGGAGGGAGCTGGGGCCAACGTCCTGACTTTC 14 TRBJ2-6 . TRBV19 .
CASTFGGEQYF TGTGCCAGCACCTTCGGGGGGGAGCAGTACTTC 11 TRBJ2-7 . TRBV27 TRBD2
CSVTGGMNTEAFF TGCAGCGTAACAGGTGGAATGAACACTGAAGCTTTCTTT 13 TRBJ1-1 few TRBV29-1 .
CATSDFGQGTDTQYF TGTGCCACCAGTGACTTCGGACAGGGAACAGATACGCAGTATTTT 15 TRBJ2-3 . TRBV24-1 TRBD1
CSVAGGSYGYTF TGCAGCGTTGCCGGGGGAAGCTATGGCTACACCTTC 12 TRBJ1-2 . TRBV29-1 .
CASSLDSTGNEQFF TGCGCCAGCAGCTTGGATAGCACGGGCAATGAGCAGTTCTTC 14 TRBJ2-1 . TRBV5-1 .
CASTPGQTNSPLHF TGTGCCAGCACCCCGGGACAGACGAATTCACCCCTCCACTTT 14 TRBJ1-6 . TRBV7-9 TRBD1
CAISDVSRGDVYEQYF TGTGCCATCAGTGATGTCAGCAGGGGTGACGTCTACGAGCAGTACTTC 16 TRBJ2-7 . TRBV10-3 .
CASSQDNHRTSPYGYTF TGTGCCAGCAGCCAAGATAACCATCGGACAAGTCCTTATGGCTACACCTTC 17 TRBJ1-2 . TRBV14 .
CASSLTGVPPDTQYF TGTGCCAGCAGCCTCACGGGGGTCCCCCCCGATACGCAGTATTTT 15 TRBJ2-3 . TRBV7-3 .
CASSLSSPGLYTGELFF TGTGCCAGCAGTTTAAGCTCCCCAGGGCTATACACCGGGGAGCTGTTTTTT 17 TRBJ2-2 . TRBV27 .
CAWSVSQGNQPQHF TGTGCCTGGAGTGTATCACAGGGTAATCAGCCCCAGCATTTT 14 TRBJ1-5 . TRBV30 .
CASSLSLVGPSYEQYF TGTGCCAGCAGTTTATCACTAGTTGGACCTTCCTACGAGCAGTACTTC 16 TRBJ2-7 . TRBV27 .
CASSQPGTGAYGYTF TGCGCCAGCAGCCAGCCCGGGACAGGGGCCTATGGCTACACCTTC 15 TRBJ1-2 . TRBV4-1 TRBD1
CASSVDPGVLLGYTF TGTGCCAGCAGCGTAGACCCAGGGGTGTTACTTGGCTACACCTTC 15 TRBJ1-2 . TRBV9 .
CASSLVRTSGNNEQFF TGCGCCAGCAGCTTGGTGAGGACTAGCGGAAACAATGAGCAGTTCTTC 16 TRBJ2-1 . TRBV5-1 TRBD2
CASSPTGDTQYF TGTGCCAGCAGTCCGACAGGCGATACGCAGTATTTT 12 TRBJ2-3 . TRBV12-3/TRBV12-4 .
CASSIVGSSYEQYF TGTGCCAGTAGTATAGTTGGGAGCTCCTACGAGCAGTACTTC 14 TRBJ2-7 . TRBV19 .
CATSDLRTSDHTQYF TGTGCCACCAGTGATTTAAGGACTAGCGATCATACGCAGTATTTT 15 TRBJ2-3 once TRBV24-1 TRBD2
CASSGSGTGGQETQYF TGCGCCAGCAGCGGGTCCGGGACAGGGGGCCAAGAGACCCAGTACTTC 16 TRBJ2-5 . TRBV5-1 TRBD1
CASSTQVNYGYTF TGTGCCAGCAGTACTCAGGTTAACTATGGCTACACCTTC 13 TRBJ1-2 . TRBV27 .
CASSTPRTGGLNEQYF TGTGCCAGCAGCACACCTAGGACAGGGGGTCTCAACGAGCAGTACTTC 16 TRBJ2-7 . TRBV7-2 TRBD1
CASSPWTGDGYTF TGTGCCAGCAGCCCTTGGACAGGAGATGGCTACACCTTC 13 TRBJ1-2 . TRBV28 TRBD1